This TCR beta chain was recovered during a study of spatial heterogeneity in lung cancer. At the level of the study: Counts of TCR transcripts in tumor regions correlated strongly with a matched bulk RNA-seq T cell module score. Points from the study as a whole: Higher tumor mutation counts went along with higher counts of expanded intratumoral alpha and beta TCRs.

Unique molecular identifiers, one per molecule, were present on every TCR cDNA molecule. TCRdb re-derived calls from the 5' RACE reads in MiXCR, one entry per CDR3 protein. The data hold thousands of distinct CDR3 sequences, with less than 14% observed a single time. Time point defined: sample taken at primary tumor resection. The CDR3 runs 18 residues. Germline V lookup: CDR1 DFQATT, CDR2 SNEGSKA (reference sequence). V shed 0 bases and J 4 bases; nucleotides not matched to a gene: 15. In its sample, this clonotype was seen many times. As yet, its antigen is unknown. The specimen comprised lung tumor tissue, sampled at surgery. The gene calls are TRBV20-1 and TRBJ2-1; TRBD2 matches 7 bases. The receptor's source is a male donor with early-stage non-small cell lung cancer. The CDR3 protein is CSARDLAPGSGGYNEQFF. CDR3 DNA sequence: TGCAGTGCTAGAGATCTTGCTCCTGGGTCCGGGGGGTACAATGAGCAGTTCTTC.